This TCR beta chain came from a study of T cell repertoires in cytomegalovirus infection. This clonotype was counted ten times or more. TCRdb itself ran the reads through MiXCR, one entry per CDR3 protein. The sample contains about 530,000 distinct CDR3 sequences, approximately 25% of which appear only once. The CDR3 consists of 12 residues. The germline V and J ends were trimmed by 6 bases and 9 bases, with 12 bases remaining between them. Germline V gene data show CDR1 as SGHTA and CDR2 as FQGNSA. Source material: PBMCs. This receptor was identified in a human donor in good health (CMV status not recorded). Some clones in this sample may be carry-over from other donors' samples. The rearrangement uses TRBV7-2 and TRBJ2-1; the D gene is possibly TRBD2 (6 bases). CDR3 region: CASRRLVFEQFF. DNA of the CDR3: TGTGCCAGCAGAAGACTAGTATTTGAGCAGTTCTTC.